Listed below are T cell receptor beta chains from one sample, sequenced in a study of blood T cell repertoires in COVID-19. Repertoires were generated with immunoSEQ multiplex PCR, while TCRdb's copy carries only in-frame clones and drops some. The table includes about 150,000 clones, 80% to 90% detected once. The specimen sequenced was peripheral blood. These receptors all stem from a man aged 65 to 85 with acute or convalescent COVID-19. Both conserved end residues are part of each CDR3. The D gene is left open where the match is weak. Not all rows give a size; the values are once, few, many and, for expanded clones, a class.

CDR3 protein: CASRPGGAYEQYF; CDR3 DNA: TGTGCCAGCAGACCCGGAGGGGCCTACGAGCAGTACTTC; J gene: TRBJ2-7; clone size: NA; V gene: TRBV6-5; D gene: NA
CDR3 protein: CSVSGGQGETQYF; CDR3 DNA: TGCAGCGTTTCGGGAGGGCAGGGTGAGACCCAGTACTTC; J gene: TRBJ2-5; clone size: NA; V gene: TRBV29-1; D gene: TRBD2
CDR3 protein: CASRYGSGLSTDTQYF; CDR3 DNA: TGTGCCAGTAGATACGGTAGCGGGCTAAGCACAGATACGCAGTATTTT; J gene: TRBJ2-3; clone size: NA; V gene: TRBV19; D gene: TRBD2
CDR3 protein: CAWSLGGARRSYEQYF; CDR3 DNA: TGTGCCTGGAGTTTGGGGGGAGCTCGGCGCTCCTACGAGCAGTACTTC; J gene: TRBJ2-7; clone size: NA; V gene: TRBV30; D gene: NA
CDR3 protein: CASSIDGWRNQPQHF; CDR3 DNA: TGTGCCAGTAGTATAGATGGTTGGCGCAATCAGCCCCAGCATTTT; J gene: TRBJ1-5; clone size: NA; V gene: TRBV19; D gene: NA
CDR3 protein: CASSRETGYGYGYTF; CDR3 DNA: TGTGCCAGCAGCCGTGAAACAGGGTACGGCTATGGCTACACCTTC; J gene: TRBJ1-2; clone size: NA; V gene: TRBV5-6; D gene: NA
CDR3 protein: CASSLGGSRDNEQFF; CDR3 DNA: TGTGCCAGCAGTTTAGGCGGGAGTCGGGACAATGAGCAGTTCTTC; J gene: TRBJ2-1; clone size: NA; V gene: TRBV27; D gene: TRBD2
CDR3 protein: CASSPGQGEKLFF; CDR3 DNA: TGTGCCAGCAGCCCGGGACAGGGTGAAAAACTGTTTTTT; J gene: TRBJ1-4; clone size: few; V gene: TRBV12-3/TRBV12-4; D gene: TRBD1
CDR3 protein: CASSVEDTSTDTQYF; CDR3 DNA: TGTGCCAGCAGCGTAGAGGACACCAGCACAGATACGCAGTATTTT; J gene: TRBJ2-3; clone size: NA; V gene: TRBV9; D gene: NA
CDR3 protein: CASSVTSGTTFGANVLTF; CDR3 DNA: TGTGCCAGCAGCGTCACTAGCGGGACTACCTTTGGGGCCAACGTCCTGACTTTC; J gene: TRBJ2-6; clone size: NA; V gene: TRBV9; D gene: TRBD2
CDR3 protein: CASTQGEVQPQHF; CDR3 DNA: TGTGCCAGCACACAGGGGGAGGTTCAGCCCCAGCATTTT; J gene: TRBJ1-5; clone size: NA; V gene: TRBV6-5; D gene: TRBD1
CDR3 protein: CASSRALAGDSTDTQYF; CDR3 DNA: TGTGCCAGCAGCCGCGCCCTAGCGGGGGATAGCACAGATACGCAGTATTTT; J gene: TRBJ2-3; clone size: NA; V gene: TRBV7-6; D gene: TRBD2
CDR3 protein: CASSLGQAGDQETQYF; CDR3 DNA: TGTGCCAGCAGTTTGGGACAAGCGGGAGACCAAGAGACCCAGTACTTC; J gene: TRBJ2-5; clone size: NA; V gene: TRBV28; D gene: TRBD2
CDR3 protein: CATSEPRTASTDTQYF; CDR3 DNA: TGTGCCACCAGTGAACCAAGGACAGCTAGCACAGATACGCAGTATTTT; J gene: TRBJ2-3; clone size: NA; V gene: TRBV24-1; D gene: NA
CDR3 protein: CASSLLPENIQYF; CDR3 DNA: TGTGCCAGCAGCTTACTACCGGAAAACATTCAGTACTTC; J gene: TRBJ2-4; clone size: NA; V gene: TRBV13; D gene: NA
CDR3 protein: CASSQVLAGVGEQYF; CDR3 DNA: TGCGCCAGCAGCCAAGTCCTAGCGGGAGTTGGCGAGCAGTACTTC; J gene: TRBJ2-7; clone size: NA; V gene: TRBV4-1; D gene: TRBD2
CDR3 protein: CSVDQGLYNEQFF; CDR3 DNA: TGCAGCGTTGATCAGGGGCTCTACAATGAGCAGTTCTTC; J gene: TRBJ2-1; clone size: NA; V gene: TRBV29-1; D gene: NA
CDR3 protein: CAISELAGANEQFF; CDR3 DNA: TGTGCCATCAGTGAGTTGGCAGGGGCAAATGAGCAGTTCTTC; J gene: TRBJ2-1; clone size: NA; V gene: TRBV10-3; D gene: NA
CDR3 protein: CASSYLTGGYTF; CDR3 DNA: TGTGCCAGCAGTTATTTGACAGGCGGCTACACCTTC; J gene: TRBJ1-2; clone size: once; V gene: TRBV28; D gene: NA
CDR3 protein: CASSYGRPSAFF; CDR3 DNA: TGTGCCAGCAGTTACGGGAGACCTAGCGCTTTCTTC; J gene: TRBJ2-1; clone size: NA; V gene: TRBV6-2/TRBV6-3; D gene: NA
CDR3 protein: CASSQEPGRGEKLFF; CDR3 DNA: TGTGCCAGCAGCCAAGAACCAGGCCGGGGTGAAAAACTGTTTTTT; J gene: TRBJ1-4; clone size: NA; V gene: TRBV3-1/TRBV3-2; D gene: NA
CDR3 protein: CASSKGDSGTEGTDTQYF; CDR3 DNA: TGTGCCAGTTCTAAGGGGGATAGCGGGACGGAAGGCACAGATACGCAGTATTTT; J gene: TRBJ2-3; clone size: NA; V gene: TRBV4-2; D gene: TRBD2
CDR3 protein: CASSQGAGGFYEQYF; CDR3 DNA: TGTGCCAGCAGCCAAGGGGCGGGAGGCTTCTACGAGCAGTACTTC; J gene: TRBJ2-7; clone size: NA; V gene: TRBV3-1/TRBV3-2; D gene: TRBD2
CDR3 protein: CASSPSPGQGAREQFF; CDR3 DNA: TGTGCCAGCTCACCTTCCCCAGGACAGGGGGCGCGTGAGCAGTTCTTC; J gene: TRBJ2-1; clone size: once; V gene: TRBV18; D gene: TRBD1
CDR3 protein: CASSQGWLSGDGNEQFF; CDR3 DNA: TGCGCCAGCAGCCAAGGGTGGTTAAGCGGGGATGGTAATGAGCAGTTCTTC; J gene: TRBJ2-1; clone size: NA; V gene: TRBV4-3; D gene: TRBD2
CDR3 protein: CASSFSNYGYTF; CDR3 DNA: TGTGCCAGCAGCTTCTCTAACTATGGCTACACCTTC; J gene: TRBJ1-2; clone size: NA; V gene: TRBV7-9; D gene: NA
CDR3 protein: CASRGTSGTRTDTQYF; CDR3 DNA: TGTGCCAGCAGGGGGACTAGCGGGACGCGGACAGATACGCAGTATTTT; J gene: TRBJ2-3; clone size: NA; V gene: TRBV28; D gene: TRBD2
CDR3 protein: CASSLAPVPPYEQYF; CDR3 DNA: TGTGCCAGCAGCTTAGCTCCGGTTCCCCCTTACGAGCAGTACTTC; J gene: TRBJ2-7; clone size: once; V gene: TRBV11-1; D gene: NA
CDR3 protein: CASSSPGGLGSEAFF; CDR3 DNA: TGTGCCAGCAGTAGCCCAGGGGGCCTGGGGTCTGAAGCTTTCTTT; J gene: TRBJ1-1; clone size: NA; V gene: TRBV27; D gene: TRBD1
CDR3 protein: CASSRAHASNQPQHF; CDR3 DNA: TGTGCCAGTAGTAGGGCCCACGCCAGCAATCAGCCCCAGCATTTT; J gene: TRBJ1-5; clone size: NA; V gene: TRBV19; D gene: NA
CDR3 protein: CASSPGASGNYNEQFF; CDR3 DNA: TGTGCCAGCAGCCCGGGGGCTAGCGGGAACTACAATGAGCAGTTCTTC; J gene: TRBJ2-1; clone size: few; V gene: TRBV5-4; D gene: TRBD2
CDR3 protein: CASSYTLEVNTEAFF; CDR3 DNA: TGTGCCAGCAGTTATACATTGGAGGTGAACACTGAAGCTTTCTTT; J gene: TRBJ1-1; clone size: few; V gene: TRBV7-9; D gene: NA